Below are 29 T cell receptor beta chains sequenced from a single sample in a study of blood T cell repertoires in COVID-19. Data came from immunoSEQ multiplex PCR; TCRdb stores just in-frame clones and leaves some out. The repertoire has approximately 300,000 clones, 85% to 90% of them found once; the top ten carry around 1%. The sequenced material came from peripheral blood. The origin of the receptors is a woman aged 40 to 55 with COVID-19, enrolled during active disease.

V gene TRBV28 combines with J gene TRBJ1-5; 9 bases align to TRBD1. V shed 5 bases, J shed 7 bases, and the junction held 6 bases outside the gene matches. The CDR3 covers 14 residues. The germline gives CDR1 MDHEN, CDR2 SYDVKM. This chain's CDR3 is CASSLRQGGQPQHF. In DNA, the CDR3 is TGTGCCAGCAGTCTGAGACAGGGGGGACAGCCCCAGCATTTT.

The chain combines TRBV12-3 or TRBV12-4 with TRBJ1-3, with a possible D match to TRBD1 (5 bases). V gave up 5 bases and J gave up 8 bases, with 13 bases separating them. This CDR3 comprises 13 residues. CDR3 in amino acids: CASSQRGRDTIYF. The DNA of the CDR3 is TGTGCCAGCAGTCAAAGGGGTAGGGACACCATATATTTT.

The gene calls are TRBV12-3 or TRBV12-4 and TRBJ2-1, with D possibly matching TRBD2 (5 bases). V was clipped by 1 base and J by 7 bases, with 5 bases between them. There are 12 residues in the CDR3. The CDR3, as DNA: TGTGCCAGCAGTTTAGGCGGGAATGAGCAGTTCTTC. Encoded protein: CASSLGGNEQFF.

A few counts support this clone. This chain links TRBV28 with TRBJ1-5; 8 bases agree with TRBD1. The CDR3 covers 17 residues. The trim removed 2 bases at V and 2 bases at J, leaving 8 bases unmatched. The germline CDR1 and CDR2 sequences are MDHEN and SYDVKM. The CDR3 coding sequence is TGTGCCAGCAGTTTACCGGACAGGGAGCTGGGCAATCAGCCCCAGCATTTT. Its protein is CASSLPDRELGNQPQHF.

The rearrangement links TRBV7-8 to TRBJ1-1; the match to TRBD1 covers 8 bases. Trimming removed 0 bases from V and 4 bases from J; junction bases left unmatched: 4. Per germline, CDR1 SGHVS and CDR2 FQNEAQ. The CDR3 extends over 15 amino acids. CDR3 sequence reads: CASSLAGDRGTEAFF. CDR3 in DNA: TGTGCCAGCAGCTTAGCGGGCGACAGGGGCACTGAAGCTTTCTTT.

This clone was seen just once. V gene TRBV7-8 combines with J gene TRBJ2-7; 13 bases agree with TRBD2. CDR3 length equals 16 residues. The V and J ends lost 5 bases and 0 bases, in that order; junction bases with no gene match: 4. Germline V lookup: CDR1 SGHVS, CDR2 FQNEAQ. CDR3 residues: CASSLRTSGSSYEQYF. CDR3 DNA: TGTGCCAGCAGCCTACGGACTAGCGGGAGCTCCTACGAGCAGTACTTC.

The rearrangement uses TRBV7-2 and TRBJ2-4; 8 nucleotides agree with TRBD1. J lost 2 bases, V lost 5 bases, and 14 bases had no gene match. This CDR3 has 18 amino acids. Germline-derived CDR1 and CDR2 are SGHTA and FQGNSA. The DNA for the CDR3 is TGTGCCAGCAGCCCGAGGATGTCAGGGGGCGCCTCCAAAAACATTCAGTACTTC. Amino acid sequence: CASSPRMSGGASKNIQYF.

In nucleotides, the CDR3 is TGTGCCAGTAGTATAAAGGGGGCTGAAACAGATACGCAGTATTTT. Translating gives CASSIKGAETDTQYF. This chain connects TRBV19 to TRBJ2-3; TRBD1 matches at 7 bases. Germline V gene lookup returns CDR1 LNHDA and CDR2 SQIVND (reference sequence). The ends lost 2 bases at V and 3 bases at J; junction bases unmatched: 5. This CDR3 is 15 amino acids long.

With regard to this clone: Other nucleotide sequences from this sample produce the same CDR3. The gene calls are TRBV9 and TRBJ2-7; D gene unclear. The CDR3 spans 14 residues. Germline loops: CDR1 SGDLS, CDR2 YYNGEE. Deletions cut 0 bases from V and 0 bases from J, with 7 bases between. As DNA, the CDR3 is TGTGCCAGCAGCGTAGCGGGTGCCTCCTACGAGCAGTACTTC. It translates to CASSVAGASYEQYF.

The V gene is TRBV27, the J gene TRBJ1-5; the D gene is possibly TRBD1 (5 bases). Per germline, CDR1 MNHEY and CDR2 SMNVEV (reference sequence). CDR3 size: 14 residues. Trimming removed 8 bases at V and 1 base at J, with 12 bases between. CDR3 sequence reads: CASAIPGSNQPQHF. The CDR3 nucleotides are TGTGCCAGCGCCATCCCAGGGAGCAATCAGCCCCAGCATTTT.

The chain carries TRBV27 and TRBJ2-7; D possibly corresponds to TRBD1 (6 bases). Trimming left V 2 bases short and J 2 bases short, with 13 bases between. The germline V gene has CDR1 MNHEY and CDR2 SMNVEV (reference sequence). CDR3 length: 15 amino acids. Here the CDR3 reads CASSLTSGHPYEQYF. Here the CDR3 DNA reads TGTGCCAGCAGTTTAACGTCGGGACACCCCTACGAGCAGTACTTC.

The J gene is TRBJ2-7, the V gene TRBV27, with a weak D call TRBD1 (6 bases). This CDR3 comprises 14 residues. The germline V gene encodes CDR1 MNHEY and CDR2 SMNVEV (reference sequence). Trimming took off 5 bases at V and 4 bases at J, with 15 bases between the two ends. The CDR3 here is CASSAGTNPYEQYF. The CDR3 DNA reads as TGTGCCAGCAGTGCTGGGACAAATCCGTACGAGCAGTACTTC.

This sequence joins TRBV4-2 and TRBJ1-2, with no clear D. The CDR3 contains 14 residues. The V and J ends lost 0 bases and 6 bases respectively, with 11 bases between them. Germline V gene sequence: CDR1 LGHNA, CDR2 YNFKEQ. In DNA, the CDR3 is TGTGCCAGCAGCCAAGATCGTGCAGTCAATGGCTACACCTTC. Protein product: CASSQDRAVNGYTF.

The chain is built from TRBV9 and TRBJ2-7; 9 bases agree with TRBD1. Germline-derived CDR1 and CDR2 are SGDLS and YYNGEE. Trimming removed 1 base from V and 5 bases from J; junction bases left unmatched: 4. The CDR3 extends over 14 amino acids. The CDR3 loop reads CASSVTGTGNEQYF. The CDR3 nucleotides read TGTGCCAGCAGCGTAACCGGGACAGGGAACGAGCAGTACTTC.

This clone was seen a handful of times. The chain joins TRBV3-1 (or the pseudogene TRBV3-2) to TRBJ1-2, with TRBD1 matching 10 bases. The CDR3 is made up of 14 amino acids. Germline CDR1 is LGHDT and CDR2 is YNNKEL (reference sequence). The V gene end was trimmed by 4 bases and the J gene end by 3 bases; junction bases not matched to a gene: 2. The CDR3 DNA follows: TGTGCCAGCAGCCCCGGGACAGGGGACTATGGCTACACCTTC. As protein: CASSPGTGDYGYTF.

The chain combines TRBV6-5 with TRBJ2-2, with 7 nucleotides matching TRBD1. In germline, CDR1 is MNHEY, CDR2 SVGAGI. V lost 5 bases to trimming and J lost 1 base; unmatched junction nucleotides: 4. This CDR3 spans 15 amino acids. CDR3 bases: TGTGCCAGCAGTCCCCGACAGGGGAACACCGGGGAGCTGTTTTTT. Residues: CASSPRQGNTGELFF.

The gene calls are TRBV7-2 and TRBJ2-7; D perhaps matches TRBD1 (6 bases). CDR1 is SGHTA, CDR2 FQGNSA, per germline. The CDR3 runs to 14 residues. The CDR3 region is CATGSQGSSYEQYF. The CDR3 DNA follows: TGTGCAACCGGCAGTCAGGGGAGTTCCTACGAGCAGTACTTC.

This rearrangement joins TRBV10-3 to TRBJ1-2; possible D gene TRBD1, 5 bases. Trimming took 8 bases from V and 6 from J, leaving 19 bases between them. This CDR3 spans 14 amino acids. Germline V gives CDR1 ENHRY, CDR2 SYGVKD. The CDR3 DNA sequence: TGTGCCATCGGTGCGGTGGGGCAGGGCGATGGCTACACCTTC. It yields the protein CAIGAVGQGDGYTF.

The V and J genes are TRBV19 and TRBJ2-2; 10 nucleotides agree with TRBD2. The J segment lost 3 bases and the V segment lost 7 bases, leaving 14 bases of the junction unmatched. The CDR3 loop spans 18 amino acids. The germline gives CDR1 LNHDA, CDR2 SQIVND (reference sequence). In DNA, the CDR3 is TGTGCCAGTACCACGCGGGGACTAGCGTCGACCTACACCGGGGAGCTGTTTTTT. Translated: CASTTRGLASTYTGELFF.

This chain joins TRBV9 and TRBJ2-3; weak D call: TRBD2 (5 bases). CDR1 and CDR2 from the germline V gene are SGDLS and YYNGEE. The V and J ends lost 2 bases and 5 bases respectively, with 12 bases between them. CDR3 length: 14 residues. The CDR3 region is CASSVGVVGDTQYF. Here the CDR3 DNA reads TGTGCCAGCAGCGTCGGGGTTGTCGGAGATACGCAGTATTTT.

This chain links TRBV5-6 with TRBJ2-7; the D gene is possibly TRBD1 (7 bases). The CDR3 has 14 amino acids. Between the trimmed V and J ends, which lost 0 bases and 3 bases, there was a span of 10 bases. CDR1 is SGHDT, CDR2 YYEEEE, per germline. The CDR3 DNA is TGTGCCAGCAGCTTGGTCAGGGGGGACTACGAGCAGTACTTC. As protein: CASSLVRGDYEQYF.

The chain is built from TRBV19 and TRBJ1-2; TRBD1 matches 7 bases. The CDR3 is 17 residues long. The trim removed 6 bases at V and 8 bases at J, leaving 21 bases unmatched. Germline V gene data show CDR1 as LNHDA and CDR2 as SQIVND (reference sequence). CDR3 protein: CASSLAGQPFGFGGYTF. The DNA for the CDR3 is TGTGCCAGTAGCCTGGCGGGACAGCCTTTTGGATTTGGGGGCTACACCTTC.

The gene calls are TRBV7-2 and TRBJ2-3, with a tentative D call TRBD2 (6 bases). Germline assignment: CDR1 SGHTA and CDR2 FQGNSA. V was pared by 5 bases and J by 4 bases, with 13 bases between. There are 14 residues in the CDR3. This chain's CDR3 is CASSPTGGSDTQYF. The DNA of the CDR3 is TGTGCCAGCAGCCCCACAGGAGGGTCAGATACGCAGTATTTT. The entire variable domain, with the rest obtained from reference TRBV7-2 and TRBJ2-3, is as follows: GAGVSQSPSNKVTEKGKDVELRCDPISGHTALYWYRQSLGQGLEFLIYFQGNSAPDKSGLPSDRFSAERTGGSVSTLTIQRTQQEDSAVYLCASSPTGGSDTQYFGPGTRLTVL.

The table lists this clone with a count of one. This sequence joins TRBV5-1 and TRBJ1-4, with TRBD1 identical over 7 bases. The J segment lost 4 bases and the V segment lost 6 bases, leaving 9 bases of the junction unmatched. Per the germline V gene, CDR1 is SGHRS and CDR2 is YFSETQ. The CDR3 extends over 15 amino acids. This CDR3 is CASNTQGQGNEKLFF. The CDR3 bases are TGCGCCAGCAACACACAGGGGCAGGGTAATGAAAAACTGTTTTTT.

Here the CDR3 DNA reads TGCAGCTCGACCGGGACTAGCGCCTACAATGAGCAGTTCTTC. Translating gives CSSTGTSAYNEQFF. The V gene is TRBV29-1, the J gene TRBJ2-1; 10 nucleotides line up with TRBD2. Germline lookup yields CDR1 SQVTM and CDR2 ANQGSEA. V gave up 8 bases and J gave up 2 bases; unmatched junction bases: 6. The CDR3 length is 14 residues.

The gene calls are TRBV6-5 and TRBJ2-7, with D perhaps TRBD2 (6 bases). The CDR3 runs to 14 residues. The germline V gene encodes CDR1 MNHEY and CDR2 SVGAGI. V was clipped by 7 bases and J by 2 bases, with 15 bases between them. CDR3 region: CASTTAGLPYEQYF. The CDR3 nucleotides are TGTGCCAGCACCACGGCGGGGTTACCCTACGAGCAGTACTTC.

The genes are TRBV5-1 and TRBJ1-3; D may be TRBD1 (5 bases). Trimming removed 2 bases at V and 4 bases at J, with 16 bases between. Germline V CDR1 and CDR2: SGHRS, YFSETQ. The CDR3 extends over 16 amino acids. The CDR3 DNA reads TGCGCCAGCAGCTTTCAAGCCGCGGGGCTCGGAAACACCATATATTTT. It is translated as CASSFQAAGLGNTIYF.

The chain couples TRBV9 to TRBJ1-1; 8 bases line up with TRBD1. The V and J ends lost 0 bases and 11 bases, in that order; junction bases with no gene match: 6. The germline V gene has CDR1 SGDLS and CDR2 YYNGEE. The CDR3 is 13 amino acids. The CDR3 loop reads CASSVEGQGAAFF. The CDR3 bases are TGTGCCAGCAGCGTAGAAGGGCAGGGGGCGGCTTTCTTT.

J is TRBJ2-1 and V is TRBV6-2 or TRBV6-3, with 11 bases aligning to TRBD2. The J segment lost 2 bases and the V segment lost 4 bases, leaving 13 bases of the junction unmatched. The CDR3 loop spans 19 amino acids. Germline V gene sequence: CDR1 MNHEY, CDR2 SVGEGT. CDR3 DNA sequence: TGTGCCAGCAGTTCACTCACCCCTGGGACTAGCGGACCCTACAATGAGCAGTTCTTC. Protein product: CASSSLTPGTSGPYNEQFF.